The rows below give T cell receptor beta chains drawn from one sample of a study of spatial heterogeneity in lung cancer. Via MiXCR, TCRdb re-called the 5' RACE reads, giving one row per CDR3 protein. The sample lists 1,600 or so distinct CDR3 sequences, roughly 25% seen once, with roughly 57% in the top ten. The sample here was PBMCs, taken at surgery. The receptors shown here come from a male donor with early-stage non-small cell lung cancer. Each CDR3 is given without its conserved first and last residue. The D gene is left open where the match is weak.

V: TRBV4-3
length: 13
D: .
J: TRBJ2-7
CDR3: ASSQDRSRVYEQY

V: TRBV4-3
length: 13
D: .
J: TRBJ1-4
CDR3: ASSQDSVTNEKLF

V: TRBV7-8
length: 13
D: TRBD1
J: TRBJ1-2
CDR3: ASSLRTGQDHGYT

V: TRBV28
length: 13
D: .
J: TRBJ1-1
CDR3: ASSLGQGFRAEAF

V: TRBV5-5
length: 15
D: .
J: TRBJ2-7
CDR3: ASSLALILPQTNEQY

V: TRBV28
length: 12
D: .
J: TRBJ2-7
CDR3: ASSLAGGRYEQY

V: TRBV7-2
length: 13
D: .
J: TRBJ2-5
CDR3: ASSLDTGRPGTQY

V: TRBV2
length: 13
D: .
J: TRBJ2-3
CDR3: ASSEQTRITDTQY

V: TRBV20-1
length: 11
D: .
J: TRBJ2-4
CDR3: SAKIVGENIQY

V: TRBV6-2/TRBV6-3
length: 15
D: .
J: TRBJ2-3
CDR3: ASAGLSGPGATDTQY

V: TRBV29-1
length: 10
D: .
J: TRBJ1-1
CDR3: SVVAVNTEAF

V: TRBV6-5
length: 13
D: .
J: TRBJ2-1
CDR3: ASSYDESSYNEQF

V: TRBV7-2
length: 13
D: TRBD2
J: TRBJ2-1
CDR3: ASSPRSGRVNEQF

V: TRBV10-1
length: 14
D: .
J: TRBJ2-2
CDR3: ASSGDRETNTGELF

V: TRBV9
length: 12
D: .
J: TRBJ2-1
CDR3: ASSIGDPRNEQF

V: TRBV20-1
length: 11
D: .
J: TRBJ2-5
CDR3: SALRWGQETQY

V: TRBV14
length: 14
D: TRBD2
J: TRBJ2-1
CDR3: ASSQITGLAMDEQF

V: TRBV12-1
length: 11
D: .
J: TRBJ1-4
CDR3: ASAAGSGEKLF

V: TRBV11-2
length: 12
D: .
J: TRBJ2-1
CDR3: ASSSGLTYNEQF

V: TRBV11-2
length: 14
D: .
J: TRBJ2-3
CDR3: ASSLELAGTTDTQY

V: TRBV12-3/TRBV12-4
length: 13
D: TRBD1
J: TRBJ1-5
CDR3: ASSSRTGYNQPQH

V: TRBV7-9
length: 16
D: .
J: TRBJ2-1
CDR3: ASSFGLGRGQGGNEQF

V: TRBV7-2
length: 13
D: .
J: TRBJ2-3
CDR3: ASSLGLGLRDTQY

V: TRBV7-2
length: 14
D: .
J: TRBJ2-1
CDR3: ASSLYGLNLGNEQF

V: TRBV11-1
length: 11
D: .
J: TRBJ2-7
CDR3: ASSTRDKREQY

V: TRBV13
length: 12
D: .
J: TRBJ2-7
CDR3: ASSSRTGTSEQY

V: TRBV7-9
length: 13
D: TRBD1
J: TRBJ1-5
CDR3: ASSRTGAGDQPQH

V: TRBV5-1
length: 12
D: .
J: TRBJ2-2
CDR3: ASSLDRNTGELF

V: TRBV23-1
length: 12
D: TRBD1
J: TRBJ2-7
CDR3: ASWRDRDAYEQY

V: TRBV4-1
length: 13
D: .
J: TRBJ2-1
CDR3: ASSPRGDSYNEQF

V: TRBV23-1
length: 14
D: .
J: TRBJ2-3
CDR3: ASSQFSGICTDTQY

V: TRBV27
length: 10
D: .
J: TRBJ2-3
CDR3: ASRDLTDTQY

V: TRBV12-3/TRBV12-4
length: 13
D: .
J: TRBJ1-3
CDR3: ASSLGGFPGNTIY

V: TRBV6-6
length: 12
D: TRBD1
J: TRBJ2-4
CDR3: ASSERQGRNIQY

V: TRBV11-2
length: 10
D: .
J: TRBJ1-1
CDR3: ASSWSSGLAF

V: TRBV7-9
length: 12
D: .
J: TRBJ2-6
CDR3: ASSPMTSANVLT

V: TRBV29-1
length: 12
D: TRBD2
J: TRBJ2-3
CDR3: SVLAGTLADTQY

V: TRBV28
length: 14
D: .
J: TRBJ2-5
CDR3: ASSLNSGTYQETQY

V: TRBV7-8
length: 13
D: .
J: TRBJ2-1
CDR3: ASSQGGAGETEQF

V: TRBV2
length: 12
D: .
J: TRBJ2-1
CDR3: ASSESTPQSEQF

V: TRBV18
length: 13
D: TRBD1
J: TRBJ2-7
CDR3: ASSHPGQGSYEQY

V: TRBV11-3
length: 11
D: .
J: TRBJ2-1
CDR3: ASSLDQGREQF

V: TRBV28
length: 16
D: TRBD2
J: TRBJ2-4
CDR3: ASSSPFSGKGAKNIQY